The 30 T cell receptor beta chains given below trace back to one sample, sequenced in a study of shared T cell receptors in the human thymus. Here immunoSEQ multiplex PCR was the method, and the copy in TCRdb shows in-frame clones only, minus some. This table holds hundreds of thousands of clones, 75% to 90% found once. These data also featured in a second study, about human thymus T cells.

Sample: thymocytes. Receptor source: a girl under two years old with a congenital heart defect.

The chain carries TRBV7-9 and TRBJ1-1, with TRBD1 matching 8 bases. The CDR3 extends over 16 amino acids. Germline trimming cut 5 bases from V and 1 base from J; bases unmatched to any gene: 9. Germline values: CDR1 SEHNR, CDR2 FQNEAQ (reference sequence). CDR3 sequence: CASSPLEGQANTEAFF. The CDR3 nucleotides read TGTGCCAGCAGCCCCCTAGAGGGACAGGCGAACACTGAAGCTTTCTTT.

The rearrangement joins TRBV6-5 to TRBJ2-5, with D perhaps matching TRBD2 (5 bases). Germline CDR1 MNHEY, CDR2 SVGAGI. The V gene lost 6 bases and the J gene lost 5 bases, with 16 bases spanning the gap. This CDR3 region has 14 residues. The CDR3 sequence is CASSPRDRWETQYF. The CDR3 region has the DNA TGTGCCAGCAGCCCACGGGATCGCTGGGAGACCCAGTACTTC.

J is TRBJ2-7 and V is TRBV5-8, with D uncertain. The CDR3 is 15 residues long. Germline CDR1 and CDR2: SGHTS and YDEGEE. Trimming pared 0 bases from V and 4 bases from J, leaving 14 bases between. CDR3 amino acids: CASSLETTPGYEQYF. CDR3 nucleotide sequence: TGTGCCAGCAGCTTGGAAACAACACCAGGTTACGAGCAGTACTTC.

The V gene is TRBV5-4, the J gene TRBJ2-1, with 7 bases fitting TRBD2. V lost 4 bases to trimming and J lost 0 bases; unmatched junction nucleotides: 4. Germline CDR1 reads SGHNT; CDR2 reads YYREEE (reference sequence). The length of the CDR3 is 15 residues. The CDR3 is CASSLSGVSYNEQFF. Written as DNA, the CDR3 is TGTGCCAGCAGCCTCAGCGGGGTCTCCTACAATGAGCAGTTCTTC.

As for this clone: The junction departs from germline at one end; a sequencing error may be responsible. This sequence joins TRBV9 and TRBJ1-5; 9 bases match TRBD1. Germline V lookup: CDR1 SGDLS, CDR2 YYNGEE. The CDR3 is 14 residues long. The CDR3 sequence: CASSATGGNQPQHF. The CDR3 nucleotides read TGTGCCAGCAGTGCAACAGGGGGCAACCAGCCCCAGCATTTT. Together with reference TRBV9 and TRBJ1-5, the CDR3 gives the full variable domain: DSGVTQTPKHLITATGQRVTLRCSPRSGDLSVYWYQQSLDQGLQFLIQYYNGEERAKGNILERFSAQQFPDLHSELNLSSLELGDSALYFCASSATGGNQPQHFGDGTRLSIL.

V and J are TRBV10-3 and TRBJ1-3, with unresolved D. The CDR3 runs 14 residues. Trimming stripped 5 bases from V and 0 bases from J, with 8 bases between. Germline CDR1 ENHRY, CDR2 SYGVKD. CDR3 coding DNA: TGTGCCATCAGTTACGGGAGCTCTGGAAACACCATATATTTT. It translates to CAISYGSSGNTIYF.

The chain couples TRBV27 to TRBJ2-7; a weak D match, TRBD1 (5 bases). The CDR3 loop spans 16 amino acids. From germline, CDR1 is MNHEY and CDR2 SMNVEV (reference sequence). V was clipped by 0 bases and J by 4 bases, with 16 bases between them. In nucleotides, the CDR3 is TGTGCCAGCAGTTTATCTGGGGCAGGGAAGGGGTACGAGCAGTACTTC. Translation gives CASSLSGAGKGYEQYF.

This chain uses TRBV4-3 with TRBJ1-2, with D tentatively TRBD1 (6 bases). The V end lost 0 bases, the J end lost 3 bases, and 26 bases lay between the germline ends. This CDR3 region has 20 residues. CDR1 and CDR2 from the germline V gene are LGHNA and YSLEER. This CDR3 is CASSQDPSVTLQGNDYGYTF. The CDR3 DNA reads as TGCGCCAGCAGCCAAGATCCGTCAGTTACCTTACAGGGAAATGACTATGGCTACACCTTC.

The genes are TRBV2 and TRBJ1-4; perhaps TRBD1 as D (6 bases). CDR3 size: 17 residues. V gave up 4 bases and J gave up 1 base, with 16 bases separating them. Germline V lookup: CDR1 SNHLY, CDR2 FYNNEI. For the CDR3, the DNA is TGTGCCAGCAGTGTTCTACAGGGTAGAGGAACTAATGAAAAACTGTTTTTT. Translated: CASSVLQGRGTNEKLFF.

This chain's CDR3 is CASSQDLCWPRGRSNQPQHF. CDR3 coding DNA: TGCGCCAGCAGCCAAGATCTATGTTGGCCTCGGGGGAGAAGCAATCAGCCCCAGCATTTT. The chain links TRBV4-3 to TRBJ1-5; D is possibly TRBD1 (5 bases). Trimming removed 0 bases from V and 1 base from J, with 22 bases in between. The CDR3 sequence is 20 residues long. Germline loops: CDR1 LGHNA, CDR2 YSLEER.

A few counts support this clone. The chain has TRBV18 and TRBJ2-4, with a weak D call TRBD1 (5 bases). Looked up from germline, CDR1 is KGHSH and CDR2 is LQKENI. The germline V and J ends were trimmed by 1 base and 0 bases, with 10 bases remaining between them. CDR3 size: 16 residues. CDR3 sequence (DNA): TGTGCCAGCTCACCACGGGGCGTTCTAGCCAAAAACATTCAGTACTTC. The encoded protein is CASSPRGVLAKNIQYF.

The chain links TRBV6-1 to TRBJ1-6; 7 bases are a match to TRBD1. The CDR3 runs 16 residues. V shed 1 base, J shed 7 bases, and the junction held 7 bases outside the gene matches. CDR1 MNHNS and CDR2 SASEGT come from the germline V gene. The CDR3 is CASSEEGTADNSPLHF. The DNA for the CDR3 is TGTGCCAGCAGTGAAGAGGGGACAGCCGACAATTCACCCCTCCACTTT.

Here the CDR3 DNA reads TGTGCCAGCAGCCACCCCGGGGTAGTCACAGATACGCAGTATTTT. It translates to CASSHPGVVTDTQYF. The rearrangement links TRBV7-2 to TRBJ2-3; D might be TRBD2 (5 bases). The CDR3 is made up of 15 amino acids. Looked up from germline, CDR1 is SGHTA and CDR2 is FQGNSA. V lost 5 bases to trimming and J lost 2 bases, with 14 bases between them.

The genes are TRBV15 and TRBJ1-2; weak D call: TRBD1 (5 bases). The V and J ends lost 0 bases and 4 bases respectively, with 18 bases between them. Germline values: CDR1 LNHNV, CDR2 YYDKDF (reference sequence). CDR3 length: 17 residues. CDR3 bases: TGTGCCACCAGCAGAGATCAGGCAGGGCGGTCAAGCTATGGCTACACCTTC. Encoded protein: CATSRDQAGRSSYGYTF.

This chain joins TRBV6-6 and TRBJ1-5; 10 nucleotides align to TRBD1. The CDR3 length is 15 residues. In germline, CDR1 is MNHNY, CDR2 SVGAGI (reference sequence). V lost 6 bases, J lost 3 bases, and 5 bases stayed unmatched. The chain's CDR3 is CASRRTGGLNQPQHF. The CDR3 DNA is TGTGCCAGCAGGAGGACAGGGGGTCTCAATCAGCCCCAGCATTTT.

The rearrangement joins TRBV5-1 to TRBJ1-5, with TRBD1 as a possible D gene (5 bases). The germline CDR1 and CDR2 sequences are SGHRS and YFSETQ. CDR3 size: 14 residues. V was clipped by 7 bases and J by 2 bases, with 13 bases between them. CDR3 sequence reads: CASARTTGNQPQHF. The DNA of the CDR3 is TGCGCCAGCGCACGGACAACGGGCAATCAGCCCCAGCATTTT.

V is TRBV2 and J is TRBJ1-2; weak D call: TRBD1 (5 bases). Trimming left V 4 bases short and J 7 bases short, with 13 bases between. The V gene's germline CDR1 is SNHLY and CDR2 FYNNEI. This CDR3 region has 13 residues. The CDR3 spells CASSVSGRGGYTF. The CDR3 DNA sequence: TGTGCCAGCAGTGTGTCAGGGAGGGGTGGCTACACCTTC.

The gene calls are TRBV14 and TRBJ1-2; TRBD1 matches 7 bases. The V segment lost 4 bases and the J segment 8 bases; nucleotides outside the gene matches: 19. Germline V gene data show CDR1 as SGHDN and CDR2 as FVKESK. The CDR3 is 17 amino acids. CDR3 sequence: CASSPSEPGQRKCGYTF. The DNA of the CDR3 is TGTGCCAGCAGCCCCTCAGAACCGGGACAGAGGAAATGCGGCTACACCTTC.

The gene calls are TRBV2 and TRBJ2-3; no definite D call. Trimming took off 3 bases at V and 4 bases at J, with 17 bases between the two ends. From germline, CDR1 is SNHLY and CDR2 FYNNEI. The CDR3 runs to 16 residues. In DNA form, the CDR3 reads TGTGCCAGCAGTGACCCGTTTAGGAGCCCCTCAGATACGCAGTATTTT. Protein: CASSDPFRSPSDTQYF.

This sequence joins TRBV13 and TRBJ1-1, with D tentatively TRBD1 (5 bases). The germline V and J ends were trimmed by 4 bases and 7 bases, with 16 bases remaining between them. The length of the CDR3 is 14 residues. Per the germline V gene, CDR1 is PRHDT and CDR2 is FYEKMQ (reference sequence). This CDR3 reads CASSSGGTDYEAFF. As DNA, the CDR3 is TGTGCCAGCAGCTCCGGAGGGACCGACTATGAAGCTTTCTTT.

A word on this clone: Germline is not matched at one junction end, which may reflect a read error. V usage is TRBV7-7 and J usage is TRBJ2-2; 9 nucleotides agree with TRBD1. The CDR3 length is 15 residues. Germline CDR1 SSHAT, CDR2 FNYEAQ (reference sequence). In DNA form, the CDR3 reads TGTGCTAGCAGTCCCGGACAGGGGAGCACCGGGGAGCTGTTTTTT. It encodes CASSPGQGSTGELFF.

DNA for the CDR3: TGCGCCAGCAGCTTCCAGGGGGCTGGGCACAATGAGCAGTTCTTC. This encodes CASSFQGAGHNEQFF. The chain joins TRBV5-1 to TRBJ2-1; TRBD1 matches 8 bases. In germline, CDR1 is SGHRS, CDR2 YFSETQ. V was clipped by 2 bases and J by 5 bases; unmatched bases: 6. CDR3 length equals 15 residues.

The rearrangement links TRBV9 to TRBJ1-2; 7 bases align to TRBD1. V lost 3 bases, J lost 10 bases, and 6 bases stayed unmatched. CDR1 is SGDLS and CDR2 is YYNGEE in the germline V gene. The CDR3 is made up of 12 amino acids. The CDR3 loop is CASSDQTGDYTF. The CDR3 coding sequence is TGTGCCAGCAGCGACCAAACAGGGGACTACACCTTC.

Concerning this clone itself: The conserved phenylalanine or tryptophan is not found at the CDR3 terminus, so this likely reflects a read error. V and J are TRBV4-1 and TRBJ1-2; D remains unclear. V was trimmed by 0 bases and J by 1 base, leaving 12 bases between them. CDR1 MGHRA and CDR2 YSYEKL come from the germline V gene. CDR3 length: 16 residues. The CDR3 reads CASSQDREAYNYGYTV. CDR3 bases: TGCGCCAGCAGCCAAGATCGGGAGGCATATAACTATGGCTACACCGTC.

This clone has only one observation. The gene calls are TRBV2 and TRBJ2-1, with D perhaps TRBD1 (6 bases). The V gene's germline CDR1 is SNHLY and CDR2 FYNNEI. The CDR3 runs 17 residues. V was cut by 0 bases and J by 4 bases, with 16 bases left in between. The CDR3 nucleotides read TGTGCCAGCAGTGAAGCCAGAATTGGGACACCTTACAATGAGCAGTTCTTC. This translates into CASSEARIGTPYNEQFF.

V is TRBV7-2 and J is TRBJ1-2, with D perhaps matching TRBD1 (6 bases). Germline lookup yields CDR1 SGHTA and CDR2 FQGNSA. Deletions cut 4 bases from V and 1 base from J, with 13 bases between. This CDR3 has 15 amino acids. CDR3 nucleotides: TGTGCCAGCAGCTCGAAGGCAGGGGTTAACTATGGCTACACCTTC. Translated: CASSSKAGVNYGYTF.

This chain's CDR3 is CAISGQGPSPLHF. The CDR3 bases are TGTGCCATCTCGGGACAGGGGCCTTCACCCCTCCACTTT. The rearrangement joins TRBV10-3 to TRBJ1-6; 10 positions match TRBD1. With 8 bases clipped from V and 9 bases from J, the junction kept 4 bases outside the gene matches. CDR3 length: 13 residues. CDR1 and CDR2 (germline): ENHRY, SYGVKD.

The chain recombines TRBV5-4 with TRBJ1-2, with D possibly TRBD1 on 5 matching bases. Germline CDR1 and CDR2: SGHNT and YYREEE (reference sequence). The length of the CDR3 is 13 residues. V lost 3 bases and J lost 4, with 10 bases in between. CDR3 residues: CASSWGEGYGYTF. The CDR3 coding sequence is TGTGCCAGCAGCTGGGGGGAGGGCTATGGCTACACCTTC.

The chain employs TRBV28 and TRBJ2-7; TRBD1 agrees at 9 bases. V was clipped by 6 bases and J by 1 base; unmatched bases: 7. Germline-derived CDR1 and CDR2 are MDHEN and SYDVKM. The CDR3 sequence is 15 residues long. For the CDR3, the DNA is TGTGCCAGCAGAAATCCCGGGACAGGGTCCTACGAGCAGTACTTC. This encodes CASRNPGTGSYEQYF. The full variable domain, with the rest looked up from reference TRBV28 and TRBJ2-7, is DVKVTQSSRYLVKRTGEKVFLECVQDMDHENMFWYRQDPGLGLRLIYFSYDVKMKEKGDIPEGYSVSREKKERFSLILESASTNQTSMYLCASRNPGTGSYEQYFGPGTRLTVT.

This clone came up once. The chain carries TRBV7-4 and TRBJ1-1; 8 nucleotides agree with TRBD1. Germline loops: CDR1 SGHVT, CDR2 SQSDAQ. This CDR3 spans 15 amino acids. V lost 5 bases and J lost 0; bases outside the gene matches: 5. The CDR3 loop is CASSRQGPVNTEAFF. In DNA form, the CDR3 reads TGTGCCAGCAGCCGACAGGGGCCGGTGAACACTGAAGCTTTCTTT. Looking up the rest from reference TRBV7-4 and TRBJ1-1 gives the full variable domain: GAGVSQSPRYKVAKRGRDVALRCDSISGHVTLYWYRQTLGQGSEVLTYSQSDAQRDKSGRPSGRFSAERPERSVSTLKIQRTEQGDSAVYLCASSRQGPVNTEAFFGQGTRLTVV.